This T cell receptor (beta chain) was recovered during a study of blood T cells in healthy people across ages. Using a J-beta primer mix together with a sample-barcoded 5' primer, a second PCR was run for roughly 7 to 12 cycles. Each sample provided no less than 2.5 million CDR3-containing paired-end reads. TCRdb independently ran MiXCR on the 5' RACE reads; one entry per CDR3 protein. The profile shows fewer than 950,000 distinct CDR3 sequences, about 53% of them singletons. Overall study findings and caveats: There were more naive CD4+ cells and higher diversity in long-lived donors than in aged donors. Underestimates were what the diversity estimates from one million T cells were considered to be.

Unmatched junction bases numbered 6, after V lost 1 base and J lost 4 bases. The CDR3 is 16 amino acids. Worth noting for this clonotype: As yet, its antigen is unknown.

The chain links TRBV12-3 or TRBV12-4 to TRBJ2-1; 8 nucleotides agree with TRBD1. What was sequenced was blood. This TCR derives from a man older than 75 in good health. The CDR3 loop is CASSLGTRGRYNEQFF. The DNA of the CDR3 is TGTGCCAGCAGTTTAGGGACCAGGGGGCGGTACAATGAGCAGTTCTTC.